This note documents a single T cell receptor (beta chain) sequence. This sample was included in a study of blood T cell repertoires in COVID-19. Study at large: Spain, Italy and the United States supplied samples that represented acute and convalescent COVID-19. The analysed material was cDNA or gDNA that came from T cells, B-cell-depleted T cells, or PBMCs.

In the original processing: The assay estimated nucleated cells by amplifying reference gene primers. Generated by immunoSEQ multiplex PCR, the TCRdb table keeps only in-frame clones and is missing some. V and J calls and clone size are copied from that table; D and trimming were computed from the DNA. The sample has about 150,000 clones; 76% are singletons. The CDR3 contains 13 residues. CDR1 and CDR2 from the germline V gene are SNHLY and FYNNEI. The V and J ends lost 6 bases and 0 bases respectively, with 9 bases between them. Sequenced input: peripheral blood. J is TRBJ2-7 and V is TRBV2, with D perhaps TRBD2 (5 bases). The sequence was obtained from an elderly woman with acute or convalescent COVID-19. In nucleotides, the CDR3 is TGTGCCAGCAGACCCGGGGACTCCTACGAGCAGTACTTC. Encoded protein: CASRPGDSYEQYF.